The rows below give T cell receptor beta chains drawn from one sample of a study of lymphopenia after photon versus proton radiotherapy. Here immunoSEQ multiplex PCR was the method, and the copy in TCRdb shows in-frame clones only, minus some. The sample contains approximately 25,000 clones, 80% to 85% of which appear only once. Sequences were derived from peripheral blood, sampled from a patient treated with proton-based radiotherapy. All receptors derive from a woman in her 70s with pancreatic cancer. CDR3s include the opening cysteine and the closing phenylalanine or tryptophan. The order of the fields is clone size, D gene, J gene, V gene, CDR3 protein, CDR3 DNA. The D gene is left open where the match is weak. Clone size, where shown, is once, few, many, or a class for clones that have expanded.

>few|TRBD2|TRBJ2-4|TRBV25-1
CASSDASGGKNIQYF
TGTGCCAGCAGTGATGCTAGCGGGGGAAAAAACATTCAGTACTTC
>NA|TRBD2|TRBJ2-2|TRBV9
CASRPPGTSSGELFF
TGTGCCAGCAGACCACCCGGGACTAGTTCCGGGGAGCTGTTTTTT
>few|TRBD1|TRBJ1-4|TRBV4-3
CASSPDRGPNEKLFF
TGCGCCAGCAGCCCAGACAGGGGGCCAAATGAAAAACTGTTTTTT
>NA|NA|TRBJ1-2|TRBV7-2
CASSTSDRRDYGYTF
TGTGCCAGCAGCACCTCCGACAGGCGTGACTATGGCTACACCTTC
>NA|NA|TRBJ2-1|TRBV9
CASSVEGGSYNEQFF
TGTGCCAGCAGCGTAGAGGGGGGCTCCTACAATGAGCAGTTCTTC
>NA|NA|TRBJ1-1|TRBV7-8
CASSLGGARLNTEAFF
TGTGCCAGCAGCTTAGGAGGGGCAAGGCTGAACACTGAAGCTTTCTTT
>NA|NA|TRBJ2-1|TRBV21-1
CASSTGTSGSSYNEQFF
TGTGCCAGCAGCACCGGGACTAGCGGGAGCTCCTACAATGAGCAGTTCTTC
>few|TRBD1|TRBJ2-1|TRBV6-5
CASSYSGQGERNEQFF
TGTGCCAGCAGTTATTCGGGACAGGGGGAACGCAATGAGCAGTTCTTC
>NA|TRBD2|TRBJ2-1|TRBV25-1
CASSEGLAVYNEQFF
TGTGCCAGCAGTGAAGGACTAGCGGTCTACAATGAGCAGTTCTTC
>NA|TRBD1|TRBJ1-3|TRBV19
CASSEPDRTSGNTIYF
TGTGCCAGTAGTGAACCGGACAGGACCTCTGGAAACACCATATATTTT
>NA|NA|TRBJ1-5|TRBV30
CAWSGLGNQPQHF
TGTGCCTGGAGTGGGTTAGGGAATCAGCCCCAGCATTTT
>once|NA|TRBJ2-6|TRBV6-5
CASSYQSSGANVLTF
TGTGCCAGCAGTTACCAGAGCTCTGGGGCCAACGTCCTGACTTTC
>NA|NA|TRBJ1-1|TRBV5-1
CASSLGAGATNTEAFF
TGCGCCAGCAGCTTGGGCGCAGGGGCTACGAACACTGAAGCTTTCTTT
>NA|TRBD2|TRBJ2-1|TRBV11-2
CASSQLSGRIYNEQFF
TGTGCCAGCAGCCAATTGAGCGGGAGAATCTACAATGAGCAGTTCTTC
>NA|NA|TRBJ1-4|TRBV28
CASSFGLQYEKLFF
TGTGCCAGCAGTTTTGGGCTTCAGTATGAAAAACTGTTTTTT
>NA|NA|TRBJ2-7|TRBV7-9
CASSLQAGKSSYEQYF
TGTGCCAGCAGCTTACAGGCGGGGAAGAGCTCCTACGAGCAGTACTTC
>NA|NA|TRBJ2-2|TRBV6-4
CASRSQGGSTGELFF
TGTGCCAGCAGGAGCCAGGGGGGTTCCACCGGGGAGCTGTTTTTT
>NA|TRBD2|TRBJ2-1|TRBV19
CASRTSGSEVINEQFF
TGTGCCAGTAGGACTAGCGGGAGTGAGGTGATCAATGAGCAGTTCTTC
>NA|NA|TRBJ2-5|TRBV28
CASRGETQYF
TGTGCCAGCAGGGGGGAGACCCAGTACTTC
>NA|NA|TRBJ2-4|TRBV9
CASSGGDFRDIQYF
TGTGCCAGCAGCGGTGGGGACTTCAGGGACATTCAGTACTTC